This T cell receptor (beta chain) was recovered during a study of blood T cell repertoires in COVID-19. Study-level background: Sources were T cells, B-cell-depleted T cells, or PBMCs; the material itself was cDNA or gDNA.

Germline-derived CDR1 and CDR2 are SGHTA and FQGNSA. This CDR3 comprises 13 residues. The junction had 1 base not matched to a gene; V was cut back by 3 bases and J by 6 bases. Method: immunoSEQ multiplex PCR; TCRdb's copy keeps in-frame clones and lacks some. The sample lists 140,000 to 150,000 clones, around 86% occurring once. Cohort 3 recovered donors had two negative PCRs, clearance, or symptom resolution. The source is a man aged 45-65 years who had recovered from COVID-19. The sequenced material came from PBMCs or T cells enriched from blood (not recorded which). V gene TRBV7-2 combines with J gene TRBJ1-2; 10 nucleotides agree with TRBD1. The CDR3 coding sequence is TGTGCCAGCAGCTTCGGGACAGGGGATGGCTACACCTTC. Protein sequence: CASSFGTGDGYTF.